Reported below is one T cell receptor beta chain. Its antigen has not been determined. No base-level quality is on record; no much larger clone is a single base apart. Ficoll-Paque density gradient centrifugation was used to isolate PBMCs. These data are taken from a study of T-cell memory formation after mild COVID-19 (dated by TCRdb to the early 2020s). About the investigation overall: TCR sequence clusters from the two donors were found to be largely donor specific. Two young, previously healthy adult volunteers made up the cohort, one male and one female. Longitudinal TCRalpha and TCRbeta repertoire sequencing tracked T-cell clones expanding and contracting after mild COVID-19 in a couple of donors.

Here is what the overall study found, with its caveats: Contracting CD4+ clones were found mainly in CM and EM memory subsets, while CD8+ clones were enriched in EMRA. SARS-CoV-2 specificity of the second-wave clones peaking on day 37 was not confirmed. Clones contracting from day 15 to 85 had balanced CD4/CD8 phenotypes, while a second wave expanding from day 15 to 37 was biased towards CD4+. The detection of some responding clones in pre-infection memory suggests that pre-existing cross-reactive memory T cells joined the SARS-CoV-2 response. Only a couple of mild cases were covered by the study, and larger cohorts that include severe cases with pre-infection samples were considered necessary.

These reads were obtained on an Illumina NovaSeq 6000. cDNA libraries for TCRalpha and TCRbeta were prepared by 5'RACE using constant-segment primers, with sample barcodes and unique molecular identifiers added. RNA was extracted from every sample with Trizol reagent. The libraries were amplified in two PCR steps, and the second step added a second sample barcode and Illumina TruSeq adapters. Libraries were sequenced on an Illumina NovaSeq with 2 x 150 bp paired-end reads. The authors processed their data as follows. The reads were demultiplexed and collapsed into UMI-guided consensus sequences using migec v1.2.7. Using mixcr v2.1.11, UMI consensuses were aligned to TRA and TRB V and J templates and then assembled into clonotypes. A clonotype was counted as expanded or contracted only if both edgeR and NoisET called the change significant, with noise models trained on biological replicates. For edgeR calls, the thresholds were a false discovery rate-adjusted p below 0.01 and a log2 fold-change of 1. As an exploratory analysis of dynamics, max-normalized trajectories of the 1000 most abundant clonotypes were examined with PCA combined with hierarchical clustering. The CD4 or CD8 phenotype of responding clones was assigned using the separately sequenced CD4+ and CD8+ repertoires. The raw public data were reprocessed by TCRdb itself: fastp quality trimming at Q25, MiXCR clonotype calling, in-frame beta chains only. Every CDR3 protein is listed once, alongside the most common genes and DNA of its rows. It is TCRdb's table, rather than the study itself, that gives the V and J calls and clone size. Present in this sample are approximately 350,000 distinct CDR3 sequences, over 10% of which were seen just once. Over 20% of the sample goes to the ten largest clones.

The cysteine opens and the phenylalanine closes a CDR3 of 14 amino acids. Only the CDR3 DNA stays, 42 bases, in frame from base 1. Reading the germline V gene gives CDR1 SQVTM and CDR2 ANQGSEA. After removal of 4 bases from V and 1 base from J, the junction retains 6 bases not matched to a gene. The sequencing input was PBMCs or a T cell subset sorted from them (not recorded which). Recombination joined TRBV29-1 with TRBJ2-5, with 7 bases in between that match TRBD1. The origin of this receptor is a man between 18 and 35 years old who had mild COVID-19 (a few samples of this study predate the infection). The sample titles of this study are shuffled in the database, so cell type and time point are left out; the donor was told from shared clones. For the CDR3, the sequence is CSVGQRTGQETQYF. The DNA reads TGCAGCGTTGGGCAGCGGACAGGCCAAGAGACCCAGTACTTC.